These 17 T cell receptor beta chains were all obtained from the same sample, sequenced in a study of blood T cell repertoires in COVID-19 (TCRdb year 2020). The library relied on the immunoSEQ multiplex PCR assay. The source is immuneACCESS, and TCRdb retained only in-frame sequences with V and J called. Part of the clones is not carried over; for the studies checked, unresolved V genes explain less than half of this, and the remainder is unexplained. The sample yields 100,000 or so clones; about nine tenths were counted once. Together, the top ten hold approximately 5.6% of the sample. Sequenced input: peripheral blood. These receptors came from a woman aged 45-65 years with COVID-19, enrolled during active disease.

The V and J genes are TRBV27 and TRBJ2-7, with D possibly being TRBD2 (5 bases). CDR3 length: 13 residues. The V end lost 2 bases, the J end lost 5 bases, and 10 bases lay between the germline ends. Germline V gives CDR1 MNHEY, CDR2 SMNVEV (reference sequence). The DNA of the CDR3 is TGTGCCAGCAGTTTAGACTACCTCCACGAGCAGTACTTC. Its protein product is CASSLDYLHEQYF.

This clone was counted only a few times. The rearrangement links TRBV7-6 to TRBJ2-5, with 7 bases aligning to TRBD2. CDR1 is SGHVS and CDR2 is FNYEAQ in the germline V gene. Trimming at V came to 1 base and at J to 7 bases, leaving 9 bases not matched to a gene. CDR3 length: 15 residues. The CDR3 region is CASSLEGAREGTQYF. The CDR3 nucleotides read TGTGCCAGCAGCTTAGAGGGCGCCAGGGAGGGGACCCAGTACTTC.

The V and J genes are TRBV6-4 and TRBJ1-2; no definite D call. The CDR3 runs to 14 residues. With 2 bases removed from V and 2 bases from J, the gap between germline ends came to 9 bases. Germline V lookup: CDR1 MRHNA, CDR2 SNTAGT. The CDR3 sequence is CASSDPHQNYGYTF. The CDR3 nucleotides read TGTGCCAGCAGTGACCCCCATCAGAACTATGGCTACACCTTC.

This clone was seen only once. The chain joins TRBV4-2 to TRBJ1-4; no definite D call. The V gene's germline CDR1 is LGHNA and CDR2 YNFKEQ. The V gene lost 7 bases and the J gene lost 5 bases, with 14 bases spanning the gap. CDR3 length equals 14 residues. The CDR3 DNA sequence: TGTGCCAGCAAGAGTGAGGGCCTAAATGAAAAACTGTTTTTT. Translation: CASKSEGLNEKLFF.

The chain carries TRBV5-1 and TRBJ1-6; 7 bases match TRBD1. V trimming: 1 base; J trimming: 9 bases; junction bases outside the gene matches: 7. This CDR3 spans 15 amino acids. Germline V gene sequence: CDR1 SGHRS, CDR2 YFSETQ. In DNA, the CDR3 is TGCGCCAGCAGCTTGTCCGGACAGGATCGTTCACCCCTCCACTTT. Translated, it gives CASSLSGQDRSPLHF.

This clone has just one count. The chain recombines TRBV30 with TRBJ1-3; possibly TRBD1 for D (6 bases). From germline, CDR1 is GTSNPN and CDR2 SVGIG (reference sequence). The CDR3 extends over 12 amino acids. V was pared by 7 bases and J by 0 bases, with 7 bases between. The CDR3 DNA follows: TGTGCCTACAGGGACTCTGGAAACACCATATATTTT. It specifies CAYRDSGNTIYF.

This clone turned up a few times. The chain employs TRBV4-3 and TRBJ1-4; D is uncertain. Germline CDR1 LGHNA, CDR2 YSLEER. This CDR3 is 14 amino acids long. Trimming removed 4 bases from V and 2 bases from J, with 8 bases in between. The CDR3 spells CASSPGWTNEKLFF. In DNA, the CDR3 is TGCGCCAGCAGCCCCGGTTGGACTAATGAAAAACTGTTTTTT.

This chain connects TRBV15 to TRBJ1-2; the D is unclear. Germline CDR1 LNHNV, CDR2 YYDKDF (reference sequence). The CDR3 is 13 amino acids. With 5 bases removed from V and 2 bases from J, the gap between germline ends came to 9 bases. CDR3: CATSPTGNYGYTF. CDR3 nucleotides: TGTGCCACCAGCCCTACGGGGAACTATGGCTACACCTTC.

The J gene is TRBJ2-7, the V gene TRBV28; the D gene is possibly TRBD1 (5 bases). Germline V gene lookup returns CDR1 MDHEN and CDR2 SYDVKM. The CDR3 has 13 residues. Trimming stripped 3 bases from V and 4 bases from J, with 10 bases between. CDR3 protein: CASSFRGIYEQYF. The DNA of the CDR3 is TGTGCCAGCAGTTTTAGGGGTATTTACGAGCAGTACTTC.

The chain links TRBV7-9 to TRBJ1-4; D gene ambiguous. The germline CDR1 and CDR2 sequences are SEHNR and FQNEAQ (reference sequence). The CDR3 is 13 residues long. V shed 1 base and J shed 8 bases, with 8 bases lying between them. The CDR3 region has the DNA TGTGCCAGCAGCTTAGGAGGTACGGAAAAACTGTTTTTT. It codes for CASSLGGTEKLFF. The full variable domain, its missing parts supplied by reference TRBV7-9 and TRBJ1-4, is DTGVSQNPRHKITKRGQNVTFRCDPISEHNRLYWYRQTLGQGPEFLTYFQNEAQLEKSRLLSDRFSAERPKGSFSTLEIQRTEQGDSAMYLCASSLGGTEKLFFGSGTQLSVL.

The table lists this clone with a few counts. The gene calls are TRBV11-2 and TRBJ1-5; D may be TRBD1 (6 bases). Trimming shortened V by 0 bases and J by 10 bases, and 16 bases separated the two germline ends. Germline V gene lookup returns CDR1 SGHAT and CDR2 FQNNGV. The CDR3 extends over 15 amino acids. The CDR3, as DNA: TGTGCCAGCAGCTTAGAGGCAGGGGCCGTAGCCCCCCAGCATTTT. As protein: CASSLEAGAVAPQHF.

This rearrangement joins TRBV11-3 to TRBJ2-7, with D tentatively TRBD2 (5 bases). This CDR3 comprises 14 residues. Between the trimmed V and J ends, which lost 1 base and 3 bases, there was a span of 10 bases. CDR1 is SGHNT, CDR2 YENEEA, per germline. CDR3 sequence: CASSLAGENYEQYF. Written as DNA, the CDR3 is TGTGCCAGCAGCTTAGCCGGGGAAAACTACGAGCAGTACTTC.

The rearrangement uses TRBV5-1 and TRBJ2-7, with TRBD1 matching 7 bases. Per germline, CDR1 SGHRS and CDR2 YFSETQ. The CDR3 totals 14 residues. The J segment lost 2 bases and the V segment lost 7 bases, leaving 9 bases of the junction unmatched. DNA for the CDR3: TGCGCCAGCTACCCACAGGGGCGCCCCTACGAGCAGTACTTC. It specifies CASYPQGRPYEQYF.

The CDR3 is CASSDWQGASPLHF. The CDR3 nucleotides read TGTGCCAGCAGTGATTGGCAGGGGGCTTCACCCCTCCACTTT. The chain links TRBV6-1 to TRBJ1-6; 8 positions match TRBD1. Germline loops: CDR1 MNHNS, CDR2 SASEGT. This CDR3 comprises 14 residues. The ends lost 3 bases at V and 9 bases at J; junction bases unmatched: 4.

The chain combines TRBV19 with TRBJ2-2, with D uncertain. V was pared by 0 bases and J by 0 bases, with 17 bases between. The CDR3 loop spans 19 amino acids. The germline V gene has CDR1 LNHDA and CDR2 SQIVND (reference sequence). CDR3 in amino acids: CASSIDTRRINPNTGELFF. CDR3 nucleotide sequence: TGTGCCAGTAGTATAGACACGCGTCGAATTAACCCGAACACCGGGGAGCTGTTTTTT.

The chain employs TRBV11-2 and TRBJ2-3; 14 nucleotides align to TRBD2. Germline assignment: CDR1 SGHAT and CDR2 FQNNGV. Trimming cost V 5 bases and J 5 bases; bases outside gene matches: 9. This CDR3 contains 17 residues. CDR3 coding DNA: TGTGCCAGCAGCCCCGGACTAGCGGGGGGCCGGGTAGATACGCAGTATTTT. This gives the protein CASSPGLAGGRVDTQYF.

This clone was seen a single time. The rearrangement uses TRBV11-2 and TRBJ1-1; D gene unclear. The CDR3 consists of 13 residues. Germline-derived CDR1 and CDR2 are SGHAT and FQNNGV. V shed 5 bases and J shed 2 bases, with 9 bases lying between them. The CDR3 protein is CASSPTTNTEAFF. The CDR3 DNA reads as TGTGCCAGCAGCCCAACCACTAACACTGAAGCTTTCTTT.